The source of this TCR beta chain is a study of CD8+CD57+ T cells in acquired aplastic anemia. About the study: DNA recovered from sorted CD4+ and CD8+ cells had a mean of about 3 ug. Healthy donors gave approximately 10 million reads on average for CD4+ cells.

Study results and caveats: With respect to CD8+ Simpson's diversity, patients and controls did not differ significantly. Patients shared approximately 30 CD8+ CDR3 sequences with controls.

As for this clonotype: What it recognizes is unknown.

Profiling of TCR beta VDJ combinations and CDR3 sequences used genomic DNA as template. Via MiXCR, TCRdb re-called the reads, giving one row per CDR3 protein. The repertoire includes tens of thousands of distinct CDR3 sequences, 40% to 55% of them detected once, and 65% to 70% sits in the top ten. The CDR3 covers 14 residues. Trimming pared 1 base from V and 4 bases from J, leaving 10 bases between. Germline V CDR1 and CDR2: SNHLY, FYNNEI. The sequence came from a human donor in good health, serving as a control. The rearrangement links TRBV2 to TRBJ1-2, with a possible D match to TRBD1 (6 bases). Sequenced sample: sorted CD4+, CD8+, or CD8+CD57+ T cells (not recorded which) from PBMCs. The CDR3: CASSEDQGRYGYTF. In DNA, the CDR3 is TGTGCCAGCAGTGAAGACCAGGGGCGCTATGGCTACACCTTC.